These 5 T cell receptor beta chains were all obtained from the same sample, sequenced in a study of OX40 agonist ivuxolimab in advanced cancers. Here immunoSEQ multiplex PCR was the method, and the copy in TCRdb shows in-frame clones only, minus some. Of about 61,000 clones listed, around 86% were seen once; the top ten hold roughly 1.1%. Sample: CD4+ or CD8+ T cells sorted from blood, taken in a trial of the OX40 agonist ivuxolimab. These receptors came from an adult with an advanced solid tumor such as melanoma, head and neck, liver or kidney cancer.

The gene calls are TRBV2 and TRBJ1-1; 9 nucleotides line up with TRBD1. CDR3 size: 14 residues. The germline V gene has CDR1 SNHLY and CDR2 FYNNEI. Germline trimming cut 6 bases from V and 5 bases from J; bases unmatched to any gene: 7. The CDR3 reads CASSLQGARTEAFF. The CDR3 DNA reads TGTGCCAGCAGCCTACAGGGGGCGAGGACTGAAGCTTTCTTT. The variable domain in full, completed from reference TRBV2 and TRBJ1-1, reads EPEVTQTPSHQVTQMGQEVILRCVPISNHLYFYWYRQILGQKVEFLVSFYNNEISEKSEIFDDQFSVERPDGSNFTLKIRSTKLEDSAMYFCASSLQGARTEAFFGQGTRLTVV.

The CDR3 protein is CSALGPDPREQYF. The CDR3 DNA reads as TGCAGCGCCCTAGGGCCGGACCCCCGGGAGCAGTACTTC. This chain connects TRBV29-1 to TRBJ2-7; D gene unclear. Germline lookup yields CDR1 SQVTM and CDR2 ANQGSEA. V was trimmed by 7 bases and J by 7 bases, leaving 20 bases between them. The CDR3 covers 13 residues.

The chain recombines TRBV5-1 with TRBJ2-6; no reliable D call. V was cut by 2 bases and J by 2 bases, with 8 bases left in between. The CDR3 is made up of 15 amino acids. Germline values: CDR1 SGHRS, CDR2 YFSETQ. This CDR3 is CASSLSTPGANVLTF. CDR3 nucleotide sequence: TGCGCCAGCAGCTTAAGCACCCCTGGGGCCAACGTCCTGACTTTC.

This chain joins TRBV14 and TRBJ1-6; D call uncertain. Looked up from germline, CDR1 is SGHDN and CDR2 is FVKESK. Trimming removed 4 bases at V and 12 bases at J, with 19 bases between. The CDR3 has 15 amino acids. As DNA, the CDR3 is TGTGCCAGCAGCCCACGGGGTCTTATCCTAAGACCCCTCCACTTT. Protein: CASSPRGLILRPLHF.

DNA of the CDR3: TGCGCCAGCGGATCGACCGGTTCCATGAACACTGAAGCTTTCTTT. This gives the protein CASGSTGSMNTEAFF. This chain connects TRBV4-1 to TRBJ1-1; D unclear. The CDR3 extends over 15 amino acids. V lost 8 bases and J lost 0, with 16 bases in between. CDR1 MGHRA and CDR2 YSYEKL come from the germline V gene.